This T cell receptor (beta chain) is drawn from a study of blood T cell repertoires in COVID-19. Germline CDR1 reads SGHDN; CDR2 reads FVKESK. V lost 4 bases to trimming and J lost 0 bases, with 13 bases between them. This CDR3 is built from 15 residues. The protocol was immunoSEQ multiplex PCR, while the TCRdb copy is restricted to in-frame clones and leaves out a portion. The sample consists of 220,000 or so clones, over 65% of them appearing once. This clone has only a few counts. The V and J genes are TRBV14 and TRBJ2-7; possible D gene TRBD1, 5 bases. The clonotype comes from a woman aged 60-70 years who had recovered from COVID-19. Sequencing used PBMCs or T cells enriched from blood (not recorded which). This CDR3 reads CASSRGRDSSYEQYF. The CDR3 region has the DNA TGTGCCAGCAGCCGAGGCCGAGACAGCTCCTACGAGCAGTACTTC.